The 9 T cell receptor beta chains below were found in one sample sequenced in a study of human T cells and chemical hapten exposure. Time point reported: patch test 3, about 24 weeks after DPC sensitization. Described treatment: therapeutic diphenylcyclopropenone sensitization with weekly scalp DPC. TCRdb reanalysed the RACE reads using MiXCR and keeps one entry per CDR3 protein. The sample records around 150,000 distinct CDR3 sequences, roughly 26% being singletons. Sequences were derived from whole blood, sampled in connection with sensitization to the hapten diphenylcyclopropenone (DPC). These receptors originate from a woman between 18 and 29 years old with alopecia areata. Some clones in this sample may be carry-over from other donors' samples.

This clonotype was seen a handful of times. The rearrangement joins TRBV20-1 to TRBJ2-3, with a tentative D call TRBD2 (6 bases). CDR3 length: 10 residues. V dropped 7 bases and J dropped 4 bases, with 6 bases sitting between them. CDR1 and CDR2 from the germline V gene are DFQATT and SNEGSKA (reference sequence). CDR3 DNA sequence: TGCAGTGGGAGGGCAGATACGCAGTATTTT. It specifies CSGRADTQYF.

J is TRBJ2-2 and V is TRBV7-6; 8 bases match TRBD2. The germline CDR1 and CDR2 sequences are SGHVS and FNYEAQ. This CDR3 spans 15 amino acids. V dropped 1 base and J dropped 7; count of bases not matched to a gene: 5. The CDR3 protein is CASSLEGTSGGELFF. CDR3 sequence (DNA): TGTGCCAGCAGCTTAGAGGGGACTAGTGGCGGGGAGCTGTTTTTT.

This clonotype was recorded only once. The J gene is TRBJ2-2, the V gene TRBV20-1; D perhaps matches TRBD2 (6 bases). This CDR3 spans 16 amino acids. Germline loops: CDR1 DFQATT, CDR2 SNEGSKA (reference sequence). The V and J ends lost 1 base and 1 base respectively, with 13 bases between them. This CDR3 reads CSARGKNSGNTGELFF. Here the CDR3 DNA reads TGCAGTGCTAGAGGAAAGAATAGCGGGAACACCGGGGAGCTGTTTTTT.

The V gene is TRBV7-9, the J gene TRBJ2-7; the D gene is possibly TRBD1 (5 bases). CDR1 and CDR2 (germline): SEHNR, FQNEAQ (reference sequence). V was cut by 5 bases and J by 4 bases, with 12 bases left in between. CDR3 length: 13 residues. The CDR3 sequence is CASSPSQGYEQYF. CDR3 DNA: TGTGCCAGCAGCCCCTCCCAGGGTTACGAGCAGTACTTC.

The genes are TRBV4-2 and TRBJ1-4, with TRBD1 matching 8 bases. Looked up from germline, CDR1 is LGHNA and CDR2 is YNFKEQ. Trimming took 8 bases from V and 7 from J; bases not matched to a gene: 3. CDR3 size: 12 residues. Here the CDR3 reads CASGQGGEKLFF. The CDR3 nucleotides are TGTGCCAGCGGACAGGGAGGTGAAAAACTGTTTTTT.

The genes are TRBV9 and TRBJ1-1, with a possible D match to TRBD1 (6 bases). CDR3 length: 15 amino acids. V was pared by 0 bases and J by 4 bases, with 13 bases between. The germline V gene encodes CDR1 SGDLS and CDR2 YYNGEE. The CDR3 loop reads CASSVGLGAGTEAFF. The DNA for the CDR3 is TGTGCCAGCAGCGTAGGTCTGGGGGCAGGCACTGAAGCTTTCTTT. Using reference TRBV9 and TRBJ1-1 for the parts outside the CDR3, the full variable domain is DSGVTQTPKHLITATGQRVTLRCSPRSGDLSVYWYQQSLDQGLQFLIQYYNGEERAKGNILERFSAQQFPDLHSELNLSSLELGDSALYFCASSVGLGAGTEAFFGQGTRLTVV.

V gene TRBV5-1 combines with J gene TRBJ2-7; TRBD1 matches 7 bases. CDR1 and CDR2 from the germline V gene are SGHRS and YFSETQ. This CDR3 contains 15 residues. Trimming cost V 0 bases and J 2 bases; bases outside gene matches: 5. The DNA of the CDR3 is TGCGCCAGCAGCTTGGGTGCAGGGGGACCCTACGAGCAGTACTTC. It encodes CASSLGAGGPYEQYF.

This clonotype was seen ten or more times. The chain combines TRBV7-3 with TRBJ2-5, with D perhaps assigned TRBD1 or TRBD2 (5 bases each). V lost 2 bases and J 4 bases, leaving 8 bases between the germline ends. The length of the CDR3 is 13 residues. Germline assignment: CDR1 SGHTA and CDR2 FQGTGA. CDR3 region: CASSLGGGETQYF. DNA of the CDR3: TGTGCCAGCAGCTTAGGTGGGGGAGAGACCCAGTACTTC.

Concerning this clonotype: An end of the junction does not agree with germline; a read error may underlie this. The chain links TRBV15 to TRBJ1-3; D is unclear. The CDR3 extends over 14 amino acids. Germline CDR1 is LNHNV and CDR2 is YYDKDF (reference sequence). This CDR3 is CATSSPEQPNTTYF. CDR3 bases: TGTGCCACCAGCAGCCCCGAACAACCAAACACCACATATTTT.